The 14 T cell receptor beta chains below were found in one sample sequenced in a study of cytomegalovirus exposure and HLA in healthy donors. It was with 60 Vbeta and 13 Jbeta primers that the PCR ran. Using immunoSEQ multiplex PCR, the repertoire was profiled, and TCRdb retains in-frame clones only, with some absent. The repertoire holds about 200,000 clones, with about 86% as singletons. The sample consisted of PBMCs. The receptor source for this set is a woman in her 30s in good health and CMV-seronegative.

The chain joins TRBV7-9 to TRBJ2-3; 8 bases agree with TRBD2. CDR1 is SEHNR, CDR2 FQNEAQ, per germline (reference sequence). V lost 7 bases and J lost 3; bases outside the gene matches: 9. CDR3 size: 15 residues. In DNA form, the CDR3 reads TGTGCCAGCACCTTTCGGGGGGGCGTAACAGATACGCAGTATTTT. This translates into CASTFRGGVTDTQYF.

The V gene is TRBV5-1, the J gene TRBJ2-2; 7 nucleotides agree with TRBD1. CDR3 size: 15 residues. V trimming: 1 base; J trimming: 5 bases; junction bases outside the gene matches: 5. Per germline, CDR1 SGHRS and CDR2 YFSETQ. The CDR3 region has the DNA TGCGCCAGCAGCTTGAAGTCAGGGGGAACCGGGGAGCTGTTTTTT. Amino acid sequence: CASSLKSGGTGELFF.

The rearrangement joins TRBV5-1 to TRBJ2-1; TRBD2 matches 10 bases. CDR3 size: 16 residues. Germline CDR1 and CDR2: SGHRS and YFSETQ. J lost 0 bases, V lost 4 bases, and 4 bases had no gene match. This chain's CDR3 is CASSPASGSSYNEQFF. In DNA form, the CDR3 reads TGCGCCAGCAGCCCAGCTAGCGGGAGCTCCTACAATGAGCAGTTCTTC.

Points on this clone: A read error may account for a junction end that differs from germline. The V and J genes are TRBV5-1 and TRBJ1-2; 8 positions agree with TRBD1. The CDR3 contains 15 residues. Germline lookup yields CDR1 SGHRS and CDR2 YFSETQ. The CDR3 nucleotides are TGCGCCAGCAGCCGAGGACAGGGTGGGGACTATGGCTACGCCTTC. It specifies CASSRGQGGDYGYAF.

The chain couples TRBV2 to TRBJ2-1; 10 bases align to TRBD2. This CDR3 contains 11 residues. Germline V gene lookup returns CDR1 SNHLY and CDR2 FYNNEI. Trimming at V came to 7 bases and at J to 10 bases, leaving 1 base not matched to a gene. The CDR3: CASKLAGEQFF. CDR3 DNA: TGTGCCAGCAAACTAGCGGGGGAGCAGTTCTTC.

The rearrangement links TRBV5-4 to TRBJ1-2; no reliable D call. V lost 3 bases to trimming and J lost 10 bases, with 19 bases between them. This CDR3 spans 14 amino acids. The germline gives CDR1 SGHNT, CDR2 YYREEE (reference sequence). CDR3 sequence reads: CASSSDGSAGAYTF. The CDR3 DNA follows: TGTGCCAGCAGCTCGGACGGATCGGCGGGCGCCTACACCTTC.

In its sample, this clone was seen once. The chain combines TRBV29-1 with TRBJ1-1; no reliable D call. The CDR3 totals 14 residues. V was trimmed by 7 bases and J by 0 bases, leaving 15 bases between them. Germline V gives CDR1 SQVTM, CDR2 ANQGSEA. The CDR3 here is CSALRRDLNTEAFF. CDR3 in DNA: TGCAGCGCCCTGAGGAGGGATCTGAACACTGAAGCTTTCTTT.

The chain is built from TRBV4-1 and TRBJ2-1; 10 bases match TRBD2. CDR3 length equals 18 residues. Germline trimming cut 0 bases from V and 6 bases from J; bases unmatched to any gene: 11. Germline V gene data show CDR1 as MGHRA and CDR2 as YSYEKL. The CDR3 DNA is TGCGCCAGCAGCCAAGAGGGGTTAGCGGGAGGATCACCCAATGAGCAGTTCTTC. Translated, it gives CASSQEGLAGGSPNEQFF.

The genes are TRBV6-1 and TRBJ1-4; D is ambiguous. V lost 4 bases and J lost 8, with 20 bases in between. CDR1 and CDR2 from the germline V gene are MNHNS and SASEGT. The CDR3 sequence is 16 residues long. DNA of the CDR3: TGTGCCAGCAGTGGACCGGGTTTGAGGGCGGGGGAAAAACTGTTTTTT. It codes for CASSGPGLRAGEKLFF.

The J gene is TRBJ2-7, the V gene TRBV28; TRBD1 aligns across 9 bases. The J segment lost 4 bases and the V segment lost 2 bases, leaving 9 bases of the junction unmatched. CDR3 length equals 16 residues. Germline lookup yields CDR1 MDHEN and CDR2 SYDVKM. The CDR3 nucleotides read TGTGCCAGCAGTTTACTCGGGACAGGGAAGTGGTACGAGCAGTACTTC. Its protein product is CASSLLGTGKWYEQYF.

Concerning this clone: The same CDR3 can be traced to other DNA sequences in this sample. This sequence joins TRBV2 and TRBJ1-1, with 7 bases matching TRBD1. The CDR3 is made up of 14 amino acids. Germline assignment: CDR1 SNHLY and CDR2 FYNNEI. J was trimmed by 0 bases and V by 6 bases; bases with no gene match: 4. This CDR3 is CASSRQGMNTEAFF. DNA for the CDR3: TGTGCCAGCAGCCGACAGGGCATGAACACTGAAGCTTTCTTT.

The chain carries TRBV5-1 and TRBJ2-3; D gene uncertain. This CDR3 comprises 13 residues. CDR1 SGHRS and CDR2 YFSETQ come from the germline V gene. Trimming cost V 4 bases and J 2 bases, with 8 bases left between them. The CDR3 sequence is CASSDGSTDTQYF. In DNA, the CDR3 is TGCGCCAGCAGCGACGGGTCCACAGATACGCAGTATTTT.

The genes are TRBV7-9 and TRBJ1-1, with a possible D match to TRBD1 (6 bases). In germline, CDR1 is SEHNR, CDR2 FQNEAQ (reference sequence). V was pared by 4 bases and J by 8 bases, with 11 bases between. This CDR3 is built from 12 residues. As DNA, the CDR3 is TGTGCCAGCAGCTCCGGGACATCGGAAGCTTTCTTT. Amino acid sequence: CASSSGTSEAFF. Together with reference TRBV7-9 and TRBJ1-1, the CDR3 gives the full variable domain: DTGVSQNPRHKITKRGQNVTFRCDPISEHNRLYWYRQTLGQGPEFLTYFQNEAQLEKSRLLSDRFSAERPKGSFSTLEIQRTEQGDSAMYLCASSSGTSEAFFGQGTRLTVV.

This chain uses TRBV30 with TRBJ2-1; maybe TRBD2 (5 bases). Trimming left V 8 bases short and J 9 bases short, with 20 bases between. CDR1 is GTSNPN, CDR2 SVGIG, per germline (reference sequence). The CDR3 length is 13 residues. The CDR3, as DNA: TGTGCCGTTAGCGCGTTTGAAGATGGTGAGCAGTTCTTC. It translates to CAVSAFEDGEQFF.